The 26 T cell receptor beta chains presented below share a single source sample, sequenced in a study of T cell clonality in common variable immunodeficiency. Their antigens remain unidentified. Method: immunoSEQ multiplex PCR; TCRdb's copy keeps in-frame clones and lacks some. The sample presents approximately 14,000 clones, none singletons. Study-wide results and caveats: Common variable immunodeficiency TCR beta sequences reportedly had fewer deletions and N-nucleotide insertions.

Sequenced sample: peripheral blood mononuclear cells. All receptors derive from a human donor with common variable immunodeficiency.

Remarks on this clone: The CDR3 end lies 3 residues beyond the end of the read and is filled in from the germline J gene. The chain links TRBV7-9 to TRBJ2-7; the match to TRBD2 covers 7 bases. Unmatched junction bases numbered 6, after V lost 1 base and J lost 6 bases. The germline V gene has CDR1 SEHNR and CDR2 FQNEAQ (reference sequence). The CDR3 has 14 residues. Incomplete CDR3 DNA: TGTGCCAGCAGCTTAGAGGCTAGCGGTACCGAG. Its translation is CASSLEASGTE. The entire CDR3 reads CASSLEASGTEQYF.

Comment on this clone: The read ends 3 residues before the CDR3 terminus; that terminus is restored from the germline J gene. The identical CDR3 is also encoded by other nucleotide sequences in the sample. The chain couples TRBV30 to TRBJ1-2; D not certain. Deletions cut 2 bases from V and 1 base from J, with 8 bases between. Germline V lookup: CDR1 GTSNPN, CDR2 SVGIG (reference sequence). The CDR3 covers 13 residues. CDR3 in amino acids: CAWSPGYNYGYTF. The CDR3 DNA, read in part, is TGTGCCTGGAGTCCAGGTTATAACTATGGC.

This clone has only a few counts. The read terminates 3 residues ahead of where the CDR3 ends, so the germline J gene completes it. The chain uses TRBV18 and TRBJ1-1, with 7 nucleotides matching TRBD1. Germline CDR1 and CDR2: KGHSH and LQKENI. Trimming removed 0 bases from V and 5 bases from J; junction bases left unmatched: 6. The CDR3 totals 15 residues. The part of the CDR3 DNA that was read is TGTGCCAGCTCACCACCGTCAGGGGGGAGGACTGAA. It translates to CASSPPSGGRTE. The entire CDR3 reads CASSPPSGGRTEAFF.

This clone has more than one count but fewer than ten. The read ends 3 residues shy of where the CDR3 ends; the end is completed using the germline J gene. The rearrangement links TRBV10-3 to TRBJ2-5; 9 positions agree with TRBD1. CDR3 length: 15 residues. Per the germline V gene, CDR1 is ENHRY and CDR2 is SYGVKD. V lost 4 bases and J lost 2; bases outside the gene matches: 5. Partial CDR3 DNA: TGTGCCATCAGTGCCCCCGGACAGGGGCAAGAGACC. It encodes CAISAPGQGQET. In full, the CDR3 is CAISAPGQGQETQYF.

About this clone itself: The read falls 3 residues short of the CDR3 end, and the missing part is taken from the germline J gene. The chain recombines TRBV7-9 with TRBJ1-3, with D tentatively TRBD1 (5 bases). CDR3 size: 15 residues. Germline CDR1 and CDR2: SEHNR and FQNEAQ (reference sequence). V was clipped by 1 base and J by 2 bases, with 9 bases between them. The CDR3 protein is CASSLVVGAGNTIYF. The sequenced part of the CDR3 DNA is TGTGCCAGCAGCTTAGTTGTAGGGGCTGGAAACACC.

The sample holds a few counts of this clone. The CDR3 here is CASSPDNFYNSPLHF. The CDR3 DNA, read in part, is TGTGCCAGCTCTCCAGACAACTTCTATAATTCACCC. The chain combines TRBV18 with TRBJ1-6; the D is unclear. Read data end 3 residues before the CDR3 end; the end is taken from the germline J gene. The germline V and J ends were trimmed by 6 bases and 3 bases, with 12 bases remaining between them. The CDR3 is 15 amino acids. Germline-derived CDR1 and CDR2 are KGHSH and LQKENI.

CDR3 region: CSARQVKWTSGTGWPYNEQFF. The sequenced part of the CDR3 DNA is TGCAGTGCTAGGCAGGTAAAATGGACTAGCGGGACCGGGTGGCCCTACAATGAG. J is TRBJ2-1 and V is TRBV20-1; 12 nucleotides agree with TRBD2. The CDR3 end is not reached by the read, which stops 3 residues before it; the germline J gene fills it in. After removal of 3 bases from V and 2 bases from J, the junction contained 20 bases not matched to a gene. CDR1 and CDR2 from the germline V gene are DFQATT and SNEGSKA (reference sequence). The CDR3 is made up of 21 amino acids.

Comments on this clone: Read coverage stops 3 residues before the CDR3 terminus; the germline J gene supplies the remainder. This sequence joins TRBV19 and TRBJ2-5; 11 bases are shared with TRBD2. Germline V CDR1 and CDR2: LNHDA, SQIVND (reference sequence). The CDR3 runs to 16 residues. Losses at the gene ends were 3 bases for V and 2 bases for J; bases not matched to a gene: 5. CDR3 protein: CASSMGVAGGQETQYF. CDR3 DNA, as far as it was read: TGTGCCAGTAGTATGGGGGTAGCGGGGGGGCAAGAGACC.

At least ten counts were recorded for this clone. Coverage ceases 3 residues before the CDR3 finishes, and the germline J gene fills in the end. V is TRBV20-1 and J is TRBJ2-5, with unresolved D. The CDR3 has 12 residues. The germline V gene encodes CDR1 DFQATT and CDR2 SNEGSKA (reference sequence). Between the trimmed V and J ends, which lost 1 base and 1 base, there was a span of 4 bases. The CDR3 reads CSARGSQETQYF. CDR3 DNA (partial): TGCAGTGCTAGAGGCAGCCAAGAGACC.

This clone showed up just a few times. The read ends 3 residues early relative to the CDR3; the germline J gene fills the gap. The gene calls are TRBV7-8 and TRBJ1-3; 9 nucleotides align to TRBD1. The CDR3 has 16 residues. Germline V gene lookup returns CDR1 SGHVS and CDR2 FQNEAQ. V trimming: 5 bases; J trimming: 0 bases; junction bases outside the gene matches: 5. CDR3: CASSMDRGFSGNTIYF. The DNA read from the CDR3 is TGTGCCAGCAGCATGGACAGGGGATTCTCTGGAAACACC. Based on the CDR3 plus reference TRBV7-8 and TRBJ1-3, the full variable domain is GAGVSQSPRYKVAKRGQDVALRCDPISGHVSLFWYQQALGQGPEFLTYFQNEAQLDKSGLPSDRFFAERPEGSVSTLKIQRTQQEDSAVYLCASSMDRGFSGNTIYFGEGSWLTVV.

About this clone: The read ends 3 residues shy of where the CDR3 ends; the end is completed using the germline J gene. The chain combines TRBV7-9 with TRBJ2-7; TRBD1 matches 11 bases. The CDR3 totals 14 residues. In germline, CDR1 is SEHNR, CDR2 FQNEAQ (reference sequence). V dropped 5 bases and J dropped 3; count of bases not matched to a gene: 3. CDR3 DNA, as far as it was read: TGTGCCAGCAGCCGGGGACAGGGGGACTACGAG. This translates into CASSRGQGDYE. The entire CDR3 protein reads CASSRGQGDYEQYF.

This clone was counted ten times or more. The sequenced fragment ends 3 residues before the CDR3 boundary, so the rest is inferred from the germline J gene. The chain employs TRBV20-1 and TRBJ1-2; 10 bases are shared with TRBD1. Germline loops: CDR1 DFQATT, CDR2 SNEGSKA (reference sequence). The CDR3 runs 13 residues. CDR3 loop: CSARGTGVHGYTF. The sequenced part of the CDR3 DNA is TGCAGTGCTCGCGGGACAGGGGTACACGGC.

Comments on this clone: The CDR3 goes on 3 residues after the read ends, and that part is filled in from the germline J gene. The rearrangement joins TRBV19 to TRBJ1-4; D may be TRBD1 (5 bases). V lost 5 bases and J lost 7, with 17 bases in between. Germline V gene sequence: CDR1 LNHDA, CDR2 SQIVND (reference sequence). This CDR3 is 15 amino acids long. The CDR3 protein is CASSPLDSVSEKLFF. The covered CDR3 bases are TGTGCCAGTAGTCCGCTTGACAGCGTGAGTGAAAAA.

On this clone: The CDR3 extends 3 residues past the end of the read, so its final part is completed from the germline J gene. This chain uses TRBV18 with TRBJ2-5; TRBD1 agrees at 12 bases. Trimming removed 2 bases from V and 1 base from J; junction bases left unmatched: 2. CDR3 length: 16 residues. Germline CDR1 is KGHSH and CDR2 is LQKENI. The sequenced part of the CDR3 DNA is TGTGCCAGCTCACCAGGGACAGGGGGCCTCCAAGAGACC. It codes for CASSPGTGGLQET. The whole CDR3 sequence is CASSPGTGGLQETQYF. The full variable domain, completed using reference TRBV18 and TRBJ2-5, is NAGVMQNPRHLVRRRGQEARLRCSPMKGHSHVYWYRQLPEEGLKFMVYLQKENIIDESGMPKERFSAEFPKEGPSILRIQQVVRGDSAAYFCASSPGTGGLQETQYFGPGTRLLVL.

Comment on this clone: The read stops 3 residues short of the end of the CDR3; the missing end is completed from the germline J gene. J is TRBJ2-1 and V is TRBV7-2, with 9 bases lining up with TRBD2. The CDR3 runs 15 residues. The J segment lost 5 bases and the V segment lost 2 bases, leaving 4 bases of the junction unmatched. In germline, CDR1 is SGHTA, CDR2 FQGNSA. CDR3 bases read: TGTGCCAGCAGCTTACTAGCGGGGAAAAACAATGAG. It encodes CASSLLAGKNNE. The CDR3, in full, reads CASSLLAGKNNEQFF.

Many counts were recorded for this clone. Coverage ceases 3 residues before the CDR3 finishes, and the germline J gene fills in the end. The rearrangement joins TRBV18 to TRBJ1-2; D gene uncertain. The CDR3 spans 15 residues. CDR1 KGHSH and CDR2 LQKENI come from the germline V gene. The CDR3: CASSPPPPSSGGYTF. The sequenced CDR3 bases are TGTGCCAGCTCACCACCCCCCCCTTCCTCTGGCGGC. Using reference TRBV18 and TRBJ1-2 for the parts outside the CDR3, the full variable domain is NAGVMQNPRHLVRRRGQEARLRCSPMKGHSHVYWYRQLPEEGLKFMVYLQKENIIDESGMPKERFSAEFPKEGPSILRIQQVVRGDSAAYFCASSPPPPSSGGYTFGSGTRLTVV.

The covered CDR3 bases are TGTGCCAGCGCGGGGGCAGTCTCCTACGAG. Residues: CASAGAVSYE. The entire CDR3 protein reads CASAGAVSYEQYF. The V and J genes are TRBV7-9 and TRBJ2-7; possibly TRBD2 for D (7 bases). The observed sequence ends 3 residues before the CDR3 terminus, with the missing tail filled in from the germline J gene. This CDR3 spans 13 amino acids. V lost 8 bases and J lost 0, with 11 bases in between. Germline lookup yields CDR1 SEHNR and CDR2 FQNEAQ (reference sequence).

This clone was seen more than once but under ten times. The CDR3 extends 3 residues past the end of the read, so its final part is completed from the germline J gene. V gene TRBV10-3 combines with J gene TRBJ2-7; 14 nucleotides agree with TRBD2. The germline V gene has CDR1 ENHRY and CDR2 SYGVKD. With 2 bases clipped from V and 3 bases from J, the junction kept 3 bases outside the gene matches. CDR3 size: 16 residues. The part of the CDR3 DNA that was read is TGTGCCATCAGTGAGGCCGGGACTAGCGGGAGCTACGAG. This gives the protein CAISEAGTSGSYE. From start to end, the CDR3 is CAISEAGTSGSYEQYF.

As for this clone: Sequencing ends 3 residues short of the CDR3 end; the germline J gene provides the rest. The chain has TRBV7-2 and TRBJ2-5; 10 bases are shared with TRBD1. There are 15 residues in the CDR3. Looked up from germline, CDR1 is SGHTA and CDR2 is FQGNSA. After removal of 2 bases from V and 5 bases from J, the junction contained 5 bases not matched to a gene. The CDR3 loop is CASSLTGQGRETQYF. The part of the CDR3 DNA that was read is TGTGCCAGCAGCTTAACGGGACAGGGGAGGGAGACC.

As regards this clone: The read comes to an end 3 residues before the CDR3 does, leaving the germline J gene to fill in the end. The chain is built from TRBV6-1 and TRBJ1-6, with D tentatively TRBD1 (5 bases). The CDR3 spans 16 residues. V was clipped by 2 bases and J by 12 bases, with 20 bases between them. Germline values: CDR1 MNHNS, CDR2 SASEGT. The CDR3 sequence: CASSEYGTGGGQPLHF. The CDR3 DNA, read in part, is TGTGCCAGCAGTGAATATGGTACAGGTGGAGGGCAACCC.

Comment on this clone: The CDR3 end falls 3 residues outside the read, so it is completed with the germline J gene. The V gene is TRBV5-1, the J gene TRBJ1-6, with 9 bases identical to TRBD1. Trimming cost V 0 bases and J 8 bases; bases outside gene matches: 6. CDR1 SGHRS and CDR2 YFSETQ come from the germline V gene. This CDR3 is 16 amino acids long. CDR3 bases read: TGCGCCAGCAGCTTGGCCGGGACAGGGCAGCATTCACCC. This gives the protein CASSLAGTGQHSP. The whole CDR3 region reads CASSLAGTGQHSPLHF.

Note on this clone: The read comes to an end 3 residues before the CDR3 does, leaving the germline J gene to fill in the end. The chain couples TRBV11-1 to TRBJ2-5, with a possible D match to TRBD2 (6 bases). The CDR3 has 14 amino acids. CDR1 SGHAT and CDR2 FQDESV come from the germline V gene (reference sequence). Trimming shortened V by 7 bases and J by 0 bases, and 12 bases separated the two germline ends. CDR3 residues: CASTFGLYQETQYF. The CDR3 DNA, read in part, is TGTGCCAGCACCTTCGGACTATACCAAGAGACC.

CDR3 DNA (partial): TGTGCCTGGTCCTTGGGACAGGGAAGCACAGATACG. Translating it yields CAWSLGQGSTDT. The full CDR3 reads CAWSLGQGSTDTQYF. The chain uses TRBV30 and TRBJ2-3; 9 positions agree with TRBD1. The missing CDR3 end, 3 residues past where the read stops, is filled in from the germline J gene. CDR3 size: 15 residues. V trimming: 5 bases; J trimming: 0 bases; junction bases outside the gene matches: 6. In germline, CDR1 is GTSNPN, CDR2 SVGIG (reference sequence).

The covered CDR3 bases are TGTGCCTGGAGGGGGGACTCGGATGGC. Translation gives CAWRGDSDG. In full, the CDR3 is CAWRGDSDGYTF. This chain links TRBV30 with TRBJ1-2; TRBD1 is a possible D gene (5 bases). The read ends 3 residues before the CDR3 terminus; that terminus is restored from the germline J gene. The V end lost 3 bases, the J end lost 6 bases, and 11 bases lay between the germline ends. There are 12 residues in the CDR3. Germline loops: CDR1 GTSNPN, CDR2 SVGIG (reference sequence).

For this clone: The sequenced fragment ends 3 residues before the CDR3 boundary, so the rest is inferred from the germline J gene. This sequence joins TRBV18 and TRBJ2-1; perhaps TRBD2 as D (6 bases). CDR3 length: 16 amino acids. V dropped 2 bases and J dropped 7 bases, with 18 bases sitting between them. Germline V gene data show CDR1 as KGHSH and CDR2 as LQKENI. The sequenced part of the CDR3 DNA is TGTGCCAGCTCACCAAATTCGGGCCCGGCGGGAAATGAG. It specifies CASSPNSGPAGNE. Given in full, the CDR3 is CASSPNSGPAGNEQFF.

This clone was recorded a few times. Here the CDR3 reads CASSPRRDTETQYF. Incomplete CDR3 DNA: TGTGCCAGCTCACCACGGCGGGACACAGAGACC. The chain carries TRBV18 and TRBJ2-5; D may match TRBD1 or TRBD2 (6 bases each). The read finishes 3 residues shy of the CDR3 end, and the germline J gene is used to complete it. Trimming stripped 1 base from V and 4 bases from J, with 10 bases between. The CDR3 extends over 14 amino acids. Per the germline V gene, CDR1 is KGHSH and CDR2 is LQKENI. Full variable domain (rest looked up from reference TRBV18 and TRBJ2-5): NAGVMQNPRHLVRRRGQEARLRCSPMKGHSHVYWYRQLPEEGLKFMVYLQKENIIDESGMPKERFSAEFPKEGPSILRIQQVVRGDSAAYFCASSPRRDTETQYFGPGTRLLVL.